The entry that follows covers one T cell receptor beta chain sequence. This record belongs to a study of blood T cell repertoires in COVID-19. Clones were sequenced by immunoSEQ multiplex PCR, and TCRdb holds only the in-frame ones, with some missing. Among about 260,000 clones listed, nearly 90% were seen once. Input material: peripheral blood. The sequence was collected from a human donor in a cohort sampled during active COVID-19.

The CDR3: CASSLHIRDRASGELFF. The CDR3 DNA reads as TGTGCCAGCAGCCTTCACATCCGGGACAGGGCCTCCGGGGAGCTGTTTTTT. V is TRBV3-1 (or the pseudogene TRBV3-2) and J is TRBJ2-2; TRBD1 matches 9 bases. CDR1 and CDR2 (germline): LGHDT, YNNKEL (reference sequence). Trimming at V came to 4 bases and at J to 6 bases, leaving 12 bases not matched to a gene. The length of the CDR3 is 17 residues.